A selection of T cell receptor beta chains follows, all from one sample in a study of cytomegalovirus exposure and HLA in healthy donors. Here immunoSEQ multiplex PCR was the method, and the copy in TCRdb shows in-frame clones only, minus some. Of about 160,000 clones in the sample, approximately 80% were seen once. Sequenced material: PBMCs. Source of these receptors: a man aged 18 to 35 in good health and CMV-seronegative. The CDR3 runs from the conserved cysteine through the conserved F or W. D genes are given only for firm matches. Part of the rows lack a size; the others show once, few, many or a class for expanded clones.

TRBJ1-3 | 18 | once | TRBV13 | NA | TGTGCCAGCAGCTATGATCGACAGACGTTTCTGGGTAGTAACACCATATATTTT | CASSYDRQTFLGSNTIYF
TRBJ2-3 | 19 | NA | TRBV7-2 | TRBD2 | TGTGCCAGCAGCTTAGTTCCTGCGGGAGACTACCTAAGCACAGATACGCAGTATTTT | CASSLVPAGDYLSTDTQYF
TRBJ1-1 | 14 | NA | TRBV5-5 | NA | TGTGCCAGCAGCCCGGGGGATAGGGACACTGAAGCTTTCTTT | CASSPGDRDTEAFF
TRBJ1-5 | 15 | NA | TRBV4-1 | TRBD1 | TGCGCCAGCAGCCAAAGGGGACAGGGGTGGGAGCCCCAGCATTTT | CASSQRGQGWEPQHF
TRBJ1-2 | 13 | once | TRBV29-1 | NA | TGCAGCGTTGGACAGTCTTCTAACTATGGCTACACCTTC | CSVGQSSNYGYTF
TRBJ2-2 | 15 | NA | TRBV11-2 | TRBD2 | TGTGCCAGCAGCTTTCGACTAGCGGACACCGGGGAGCTGTTTTTT | CASSFRLADTGELFF
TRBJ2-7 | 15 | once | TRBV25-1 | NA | TGTGCCAGCAGTGAGGAAGGTGCGGGGCCCTACGAGCAGTACTTC | CASSEEGAGPYEQYF
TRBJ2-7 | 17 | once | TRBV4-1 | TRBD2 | TGCGCCAGCAGCCAAGAGAGAGGCGGCGGGGGTTCATACGAGCAGTACTTC | CASSQERGGGGSYEQYF
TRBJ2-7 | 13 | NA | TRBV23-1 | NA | TGCGCCAGCACGGGACTGGCCGCCTACGAGCAGTACTTC | CASTGLAAYEQYF
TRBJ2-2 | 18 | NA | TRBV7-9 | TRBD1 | TGTGCCAGCAGCACCCCGACAGGGACCTTTCGTACCACCGGGGAGCTGTTTTTT | CASSTPTGTFRTTGELFF
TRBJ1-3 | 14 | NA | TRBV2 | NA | TGTGCCAGCGGCCCACAGGGATCTGGAAACACCATATATTTT | CASGPQGSGNTIYF
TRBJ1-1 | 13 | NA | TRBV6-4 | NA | TGTGCCAGCAGCCAGACACATAACACTGAAGCTTTCTTT | CASSQTHNTEAFF
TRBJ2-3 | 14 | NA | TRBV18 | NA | TGTGCCAGCTCACTGCCGCAGTTCACAGATACGCAGTATTTT | CASSLPQFTDTQYF
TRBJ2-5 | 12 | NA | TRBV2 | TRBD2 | TGTGCCAGCAGCGAGCGGGGGGAGACCCAGTACTTC | CASSERGETQYF
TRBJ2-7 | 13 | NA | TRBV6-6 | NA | TGTGCCAGCAGGGAGGCCCTAGGATACGAGCAGTACTTC | CASREALGYEQYF
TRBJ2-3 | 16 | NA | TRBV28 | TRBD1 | TGTGCCAGCAGTGGCAACAGGGGCCGGGGCACAGATACGCAGTATTTT | CASSGNRGRGTDTQYF
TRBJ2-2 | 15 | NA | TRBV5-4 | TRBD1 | TGTGCCAGCAGTCTACAGGGGGCGCAAGGCGGGGAGCTGTTTTTT | CASSLQGAQGGELFF
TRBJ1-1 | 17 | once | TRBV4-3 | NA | TGCGCCAGCAGCCCGAGCCCGGGGGGAAGGGGCCCCATTGAAGCTTTCTTT | CASSPSPGGRGPIEAFF
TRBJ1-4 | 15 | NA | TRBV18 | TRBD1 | TGTGCCAGCTCACCACGACAGGGAGGAAGGGAAAAACTGTTTTTT | CASSPRQGGREKLFF
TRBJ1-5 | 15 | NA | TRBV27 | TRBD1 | TGTGCCAGCAGACCGGGACAGGTTAGCAATCAGCCCCAGCATTTT | CASRPGQVSNQPQHF
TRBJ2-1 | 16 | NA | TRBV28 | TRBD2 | TGTGCCAGCAGTCCAGCTAGCGGGAGCTCCTACAATGAGCAGTTCTTC | CASSPASGSSYNEQFF
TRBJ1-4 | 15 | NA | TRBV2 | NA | TGTGCCAGCAGTTGGAGGACCGCAACTAATGAAAAACTGTTTTTT | CASSWRTATNEKLFF
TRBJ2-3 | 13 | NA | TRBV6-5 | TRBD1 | TGTGCCAGCAGGGGGACAGGCCATCGAACGCAGTATTTT | CASRGTGHRTQYF
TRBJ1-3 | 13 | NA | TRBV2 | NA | TGTGCCAGCAGTCAGGACTCTGGAAACACCATATATTTT | CASSQDSGNTIYF
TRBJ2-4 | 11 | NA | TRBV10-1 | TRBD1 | TGCGCCAGCCCCAAAGGGACAGGACCGTACTTC | CASPKGTGPYF